Here is one TCR beta chain with its context. Autoimmune disease history or systemic immunosuppression excluded patients. These data are taken from a study of OX40 agonist ivuxolimab in advanced cancers. Produced via immunoSEQ multiplex PCR; TCRdb's table is partial and in-frame only. The data contain approximately 77,000 clones, roughly 92% of them singletons. Germline CDR1 is MGHRA and CDR2 is YSYEKL. The CDR3 is made up of 15 amino acids. V was shortened by 5 bases and J by 6 bases, with 19 bases between the two germline ends. This specimen was CD4+ or CD8+ T cells sorted from blood, taken in a trial of the OX40 agonist ivuxolimab. This sequence joins TRBV4-1 and TRBJ1-2, with D perhaps TRBD1 (5 bases). The receptor was isolated from an adult with an advanced solid tumor such as melanoma, head and neck, liver or kidney cancer. Written as DNA, the CDR3 is TGCGCCAGCAGCACTACCGACAGCGCTTTAAATGGCTACACCTTC. It codes for CASSTTDSALNGYTF.